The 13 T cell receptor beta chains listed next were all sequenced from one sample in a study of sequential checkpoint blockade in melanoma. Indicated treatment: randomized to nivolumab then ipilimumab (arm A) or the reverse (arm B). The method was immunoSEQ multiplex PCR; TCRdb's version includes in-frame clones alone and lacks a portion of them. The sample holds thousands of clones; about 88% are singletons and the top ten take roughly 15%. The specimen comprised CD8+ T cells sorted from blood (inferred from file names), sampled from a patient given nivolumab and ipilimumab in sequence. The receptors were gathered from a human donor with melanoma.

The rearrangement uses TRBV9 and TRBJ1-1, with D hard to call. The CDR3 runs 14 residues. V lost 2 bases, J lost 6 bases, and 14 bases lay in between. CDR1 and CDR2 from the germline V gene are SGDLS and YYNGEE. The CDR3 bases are TGTGCCAGCAGCGTGGAGGGAGGTGGGGCTGAAGCTTTCTTT. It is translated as CASSVEGGGAEAFF.

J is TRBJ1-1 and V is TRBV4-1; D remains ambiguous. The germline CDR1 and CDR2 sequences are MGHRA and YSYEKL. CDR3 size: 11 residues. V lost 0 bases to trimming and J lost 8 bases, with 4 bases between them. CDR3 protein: CASSQDLEAFF. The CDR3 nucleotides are TGCGCCAGCAGCCAAGACTTGGAAGCTTTCTTT.

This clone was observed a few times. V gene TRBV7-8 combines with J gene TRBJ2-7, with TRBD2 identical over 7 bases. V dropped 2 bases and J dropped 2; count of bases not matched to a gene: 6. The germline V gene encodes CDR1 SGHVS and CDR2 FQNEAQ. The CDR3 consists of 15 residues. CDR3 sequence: CASSLFAGVAYEQYV. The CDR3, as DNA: TGTGCCAGCAGCTTATTTGCGGGAGTCGCCTACGAGCAGTACGTC.

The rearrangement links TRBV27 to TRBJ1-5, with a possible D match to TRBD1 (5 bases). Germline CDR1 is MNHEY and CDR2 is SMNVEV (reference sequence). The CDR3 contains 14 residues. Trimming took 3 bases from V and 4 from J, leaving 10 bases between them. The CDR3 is CASSFGGTNQPQHF. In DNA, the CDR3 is TGTGCCAGCAGTTTCGGGGGGACTAATCAGCCCCAGCATTTT.

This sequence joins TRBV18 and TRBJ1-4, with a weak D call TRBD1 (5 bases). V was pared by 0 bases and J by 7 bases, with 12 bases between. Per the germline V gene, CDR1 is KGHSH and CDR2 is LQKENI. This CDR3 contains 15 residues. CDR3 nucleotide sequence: TGTGCCAGCTCACCACCGGAGGGGTCGGGTGAAAAACTGTTTTTT. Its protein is CASSPPEGSGEKLFF.

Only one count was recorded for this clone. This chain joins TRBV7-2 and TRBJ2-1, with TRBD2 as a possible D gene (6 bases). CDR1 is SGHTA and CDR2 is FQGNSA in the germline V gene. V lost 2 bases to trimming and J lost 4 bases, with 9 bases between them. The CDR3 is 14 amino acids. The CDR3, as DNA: TGTGCCAGCAGCTTAATCGGGGGTTACAATGAGCAGTTCTTC. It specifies CASSLIGGYNEQFF.

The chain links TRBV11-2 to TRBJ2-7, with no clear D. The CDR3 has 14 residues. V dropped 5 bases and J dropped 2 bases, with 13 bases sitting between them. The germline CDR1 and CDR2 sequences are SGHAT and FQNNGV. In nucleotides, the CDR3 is TGTGCCAGCAGCAACCCCCTGGCAGCCTACGAGCAGTACTTC. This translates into CASSNPLAAYEQYF.

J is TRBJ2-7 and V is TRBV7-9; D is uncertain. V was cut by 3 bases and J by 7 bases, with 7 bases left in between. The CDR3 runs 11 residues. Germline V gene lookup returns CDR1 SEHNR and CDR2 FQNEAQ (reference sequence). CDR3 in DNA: TGTGCCAGCAGCTTCGGTTTAGAGCAGTACTTC. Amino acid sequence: CASSFGLEQYF.

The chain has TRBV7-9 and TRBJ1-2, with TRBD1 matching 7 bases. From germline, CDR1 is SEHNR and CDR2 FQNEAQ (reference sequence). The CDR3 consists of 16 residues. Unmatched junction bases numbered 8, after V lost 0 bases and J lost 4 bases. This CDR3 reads CASSLALSGGLYGYTF. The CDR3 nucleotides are TGTGCCAGCAGCTTAGCGCTGTCAGGGGGACTCTATGGCTACACCTTC.

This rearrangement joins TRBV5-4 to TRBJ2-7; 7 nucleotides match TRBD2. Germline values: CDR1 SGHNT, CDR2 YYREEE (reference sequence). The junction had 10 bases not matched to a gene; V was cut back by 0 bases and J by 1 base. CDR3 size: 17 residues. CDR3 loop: CASSLGWGGPPSYEQYV. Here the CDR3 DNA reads TGTGCCAGCAGCTTGGGATGGGGGGGTCCTCCTTCCTACGAGCAGTACGTC.

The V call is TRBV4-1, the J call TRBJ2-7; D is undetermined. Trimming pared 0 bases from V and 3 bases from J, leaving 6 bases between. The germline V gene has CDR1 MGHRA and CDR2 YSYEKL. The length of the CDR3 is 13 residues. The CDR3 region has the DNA TGCGCCAGCAGCCAAGATTTTAGCTACGAGCAGTACGTC. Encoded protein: CASSQDFSYEQYV.

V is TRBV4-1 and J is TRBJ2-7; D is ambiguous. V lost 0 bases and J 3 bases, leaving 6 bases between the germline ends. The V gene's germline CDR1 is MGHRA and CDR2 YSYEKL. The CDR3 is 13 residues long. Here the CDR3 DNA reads TGCGCCAGCAGCCAAGATCCCTACTACGAGCAGTACTTC. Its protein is CASSQDPYYEQYF.

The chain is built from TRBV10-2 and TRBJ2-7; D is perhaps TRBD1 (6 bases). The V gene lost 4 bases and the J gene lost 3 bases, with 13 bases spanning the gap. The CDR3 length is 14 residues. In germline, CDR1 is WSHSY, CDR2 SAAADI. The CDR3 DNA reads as TGCGCCAGCAGTGGGTTGGGCAGGGGCTACGAGCAGTACTTC. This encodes CASSGLGRGYEQYF.